This entry describes one T cell receptor (beta chain). Only in-frame clones appear in the TCRdb table, and some are missing; sequencing was by immunoSEQ multiplex PCR. Of hundreds of thousands of clones in the sample, under 95% are singletons; the top ten hold roughly 3.4%. The germline CDR1 and CDR2 sequences are MRHNA and SNTAGT. The CDR3 spans 17 residues. With V trimmed by 5 bases and J by 4 bases, 12 bases remained unmatched. This sample was included in a study of blood T cell repertoires in COVID-19. Study-level information: There were acute and convalescent COVID-19 samples, and they came from the United States, Italy and Spain.

The receptor was derived from a young woman who had recovered from COVID-19. The specimen was peripheral blood. This rearrangement joins TRBV6-4 to TRBJ2-5; 11 nucleotides line up with TRBD2. CDR3 loop: CASSSRRLAGSRETQYF. For the CDR3, the DNA is TGTGCCAGCAGTAGCCGCCGACTAGCGGGAAGTCGAGAGACCCAGTACTTC.